This TCR beta chain was recovered during a study of CD8+ T cells in alopecia areata. After removal of 6 bases from V and 4 bases from J, the junction contained 5 bases not matched to a gene. This CDR3 has 12 residues. Germline V gene data show CDR1 as SQVTM and CDR2 as ANQGSEA. As to this clone: Its matching antigen is unknown.

General study findings and limits: Having one nonresponder leaves uncertain how baseline CD8+ expansion relates to response. Within the top 100, expanded CD8+ clones significantly decreased with tofacitinib, as did scalp clonality. Higher clonality than in normal scalp was seen in lesional scalp, especially alopecia totalis/universalis.

This sample's treatment: oral pan-JAK inhibitor, 5-10 mg twice daily. From PBMCs, CD4+ and CD8+ T cells were sorted. cDNA reverse transcribed from extracted RNA served as the sequencing template. Here immunoSEQ multiplex PCR was the method, and the copy in TCRdb shows in-frame clones only, minus some. In the table there are around 190,000 clones, over 55% of which are singletons. The clonotype comes from a human donor with alopecia areata. The chain employs TRBV29-1 and TRBJ2-5; 7 positions match TRBD2. This specimen was CD4+ T cells sorted from blood, taken at week 24, from a patient treated with tofacitinib. The chain's CDR3 is CSVLGEGETQYF. The CDR3 DNA is TGCAGCGTCCTGGGGGAGGGAGAGACCCAGTACTTC.